The 17 T cell receptor beta chains below were found in one sample sequenced in a study of T cell repertoires in cytomegalovirus infection. TCRdb re-called the reads with MiXCR, one entry per CDR3 protein. The table lists approximately 1,000,000 distinct CDR3 sequences, about a third of them singletons. These TCRs are of unknown antigen specificity. The sequenced sample was cultured CD8+ T cells from PBMCs, obtained from culture after CMV antigen stimulation. These TCRs come from a human donor in good health (CMV status not recorded). Some clones in this sample may be carry-over from other donors' samples.

The J gene is TRBJ1-3, the V gene TRBV7-2, with no clear D. CDR1 SGHTA and CDR2 FQGNSA come from the germline V gene. CDR3 length: 13 amino acids. Trimming took off 3 bases at V and 5 bases at J, with 8 bases between the two ends. The CDR3 DNA follows: TGTGCCAGCAGCTTTGACGGAAGAAACACCATATATTTT. Translating it yields CASSFDGRNTIYF.

This clonotype was detected only a few times. The CDR3 sequence: CASSMGTGGSNEAFF. CDR3 coding DNA: TGTGCCAGTAGTATGGGGACAGGGGGCTCGAATGAAGCTTTCTTT. The chain has TRBV19 and TRBJ1-1; TRBD1 matches 12 bases. In germline, CDR1 is LNHDA, CDR2 SQIVND (reference sequence). The CDR3 is made up of 15 amino acids. The ends lost 3 bases at V and 7 bases at J; junction bases unmatched: 6.

The rearrangement links TRBV7-6 to TRBJ1-1; 7 bases are a match to TRBD1. Trimming took 4 bases from V and 4 from J; bases not matched to a gene: 3. This CDR3 comprises 13 residues. Germline V gene sequence: CDR1 SGHVS, CDR2 FNYEAQ. The CDR3 nucleotides read TGTGCCAGCAGCTCAGGGGGTTTCACTGAAGCTTTCTTT. Its protein is CASSSGGFTEAFF.

This clonotype was seen a few times. The V and J genes are TRBV12-3 or TRBV12-4 and TRBJ2-7; TRBD1 matches 8 bases. V shed 6 bases, J shed 6 bases, and the junction held 4 bases outside the gene matches. CDR3 length: 12 residues. CDR3 bases: TGTGCCAGCAGATCGACAGGGGTCGAGCAGTACTTC. Translation gives CASRSTGVEQYF.

V is TRBV5-6 and J is TRBJ2-7; possibly TRBD1 for D (6 bases). V lost 2 bases and J lost 7, with 19 bases in between. CDR3 length: 15 amino acids. Germline V CDR1 and CDR2: SGHDT, YYEEEE. CDR3: CASSLTTGTSSEQYV. CDR3 DNA sequence: TGTGCCAGCAGCTTAACGACAGGTACTTCGAGTGAGCAGTACGTC.

This clonotype showed up just a few times. The CDR3 DNA reads as TGTGCCAGCAGCTCGAATAGGGGACTTCCGTTGGATGAGCAGTTCTTC. Translating gives CASSSNRGLPLDEQFF. The chain couples TRBV7-9 to TRBJ2-1; D might be TRBD2 (6 bases). From germline, CDR1 is SEHNR and CDR2 FQNEAQ (reference sequence). The V end was cut by 4 bases, the J end by 8 bases, with 21 bases between. The CDR3 is 16 residues long.

This clonotype was observed many times. The V gene is TRBV7-2, the J gene TRBJ2-1; TRBD2 agrees at 8 bases. Germline values: CDR1 SGHTA, CDR2 FQGNSA. V gave up 5 bases and J gave up 6 bases; unmatched junction bases: 12. The CDR3 sequence is 16 residues long. The CDR3 protein is CASSPGGRGALNEQFF. The CDR3 coding sequence is TGTGCCAGCAGCCCAGGTGGGCGGGGGGCGCTCAATGAGCAGTTCTTC.

The chain has TRBV12-3 or TRBV12-4 and TRBJ1-5; the D is unclear. CDR3 size: 14 residues. Trimming removed 5 bases at V and 1 base at J, with 9 bases between. CDR3 coding DNA: TGTGCCAGCAGTATGGAGAGGAGCAATCAGCCCCAGCATTTT. It is translated as CASSMERSNQPQHF.

The chain has TRBV5-6 and TRBJ1-1, with D perhaps matching TRBD1 (6 bases). The CDR3 covers 15 residues. Trimming shortened V by 5 bases and J by 0 bases, and 14 bases separated the two germline ends. Germline values: CDR1 SGHDT, CDR2 YYEEEE. CDR3 in amino acids: CASRDLDSLNTEAFF. The CDR3 DNA follows: TGTGCCAGCAGGGACCTGGACAGTTTGAACACTGAAGCTTTCTTT.

This clonotype has at least ten counts. The V call is TRBV10-3, the J call TRBJ1-5, with D unresolved. CDR1 is ENHRY and CDR2 is SYGVKD in the germline V gene. CDR3 length: 15 amino acids. V lost 3 bases and J lost 1, with 10 bases in between. Here the CDR3 reads CAISDGVRSNQPQHF. In nucleotides, the CDR3 is TGTGCCATCAGTGACGGGGTACGGAGCAATCAGCCCCAGCATTTT.

At least ten counts were recorded for this clonotype. The J gene is TRBJ1-2, the V gene TRBV7-9; TRBD1 matches 7 bases. Germline CDR1 reads SEHNR; CDR2 reads FQNEAQ (reference sequence). This CDR3 spans 13 amino acids. Trimming removed 5 bases from V and 7 bases from J; junction bases left unmatched: 7. The CDR3 DNA reads as TGTGCCAGCAGCCCCCGCGACAGGGCTGGCTACACCTTC. Its translation: CASSPRDRAGYTF.

This clonotype was seen only a few times. The chain joins TRBV28 to TRBJ2-1; tentatively, D is TRBD1 (5 bases). The CDR3 loop spans 17 amino acids. CDR1 and CDR2 (germline): MDHEN, SYDVKM. V was shortened by 2 bases and J by 5 bases, with 19 bases between the two germline ends. The CDR3 spells CASSLRRATVKNNEQFF. CDR3 nucleotides: TGTGCCAGCAGTTTACGTCGCGCGACAGTCAAGAACAATGAGCAGTTCTTC.

This clonotype was found a few times. The chain joins TRBV12-5 to TRBJ2-3; D not resolved. CDR1 LGHNT and CDR2 FRNRAP come from the germline V gene. V dropped 5 bases and J dropped 2 bases, with 11 bases sitting between them. There are 14 residues in the CDR3. The CDR3 is CASGLGRATDTQYF. The CDR3 DNA reads TGTGCTAGTGGTCTCGGCCGGGCCACAGATACGCAGTATTTT.

The V call is TRBV27, the J call TRBJ2-5; D call uncertain. Per germline, CDR1 MNHEY and CDR2 SMNVEV (reference sequence). The CDR3 covers 14 residues. The V end lost 2 bases, the J end lost 9 bases, and 16 bases lay between the germline ends. The CDR3 DNA follows: TGTGCCAGCAGTTTAATGGGCCCAGGACGTGCCCAGTACTTC. It is translated as CASSLMGPGRAQYF.

This chain connects TRBV9 to TRBJ2-2; D perhaps matches TRBD1 (6 bases). V was clipped by 2 bases and J by 4 bases, with 12 bases between them. The CDR3 loop spans 15 amino acids. Germline CDR1 reads SGDLS; CDR2 reads YYNGEE. Here the CDR3 reads CASSVQGQGTGELFF. The CDR3 DNA is TGTGCCAGCAGCGTTCAGGGGCAAGGCACCGGGGAGCTGTTTTTT.

This chain uses TRBV25-1 with TRBJ1-1; tentatively, D is TRBD1 (5 bases). V lost 1 base and J 8 bases, leaving 14 bases between the germline ends. CDR1 is MGHDK, CDR2 SYGVNS, per germline. The length of the CDR3 is 14 residues. The CDR3 bases are TGTGCCAGCAGTGAATTGTTAGGGGACCACGAAGCTTTCTTT. Translating gives CASSELLGDHEAFF.

The gene calls are TRBV6-2 or TRBV6-3 and TRBJ2-7, with 7 bases matching TRBD1. The CDR3 has 14 amino acids. Per the germline V gene, CDR1 is MNHEY and CDR2 is SVGEGT. V was pared by 9 bases and J by 7 bases, with 15 bases of the junction left unmatched. The CDR3 loop is CASWTGTALGEQYV. The CDR3 DNA reads TGTGCCAGTTGGACCGGGACAGCCCTAGGAGAGCAGTACGTC.